This TCR beta chain derives from a study of Graves' ophthalmopathy and Graves' hyperthyroidism. The study amplified TCR beta CDR3 regions using RNA transcripts. HTBI primers served in a first-round RT-PCR, which a second-round multiplex PCR followed. TCRdb passed the multiplex PCR reads through MiXCR, listing each CDR3 protein once. Among 400,000 to 450,000 distinct CDR3 sequences listed, under 25% were seen once. Regarding the study as a whole: The majority of expanded thyroid clonotypes above 0.001 frequency also occurred in blood.

The V segment lost 2 bases and the J segment 7 bases; nucleotides outside the gene matches: 12. The CDR3 extends over 16 amino acids. Germline CDR1 and CDR2: MNHEY and SVGAGI. Other autoimmune diseases, uncontrolled infections, pregnancy or lactation ruled patients out of participation. Ten or more counts support this clonotype. Its antigen is unidentified. Specimen: peripheral blood. This TCR was recovered from a woman between 18 and 29 years old with stable Graves' hyperthyroidism. This chain links TRBV6-5 with TRBJ1-2, with 8 positions matching TRBD1. The CDR3 DNA reads TGTGCCAGCAGTTACCTAACCGGACAGGGAAGGTCTGGCTACACCTTC. Protein product: CASSYLTGQGRSGYTF.